The subject of this entry is one T cell receptor (beta chain). What it binds is not known. Reverse transcription of all isolated RNA meant that expressed TCRB transcripts were sequenced. Here immunoSEQ multiplex PCR was the method, and the copy in TCRdb shows in-frame clones only, minus some. The table lists 150,000 to 170,000 clones, 10% of them singletons. The record originates from a study of beta chain features in type 1 diabetes. About the research overall: Comparable age, gender and cell yields were observed in patients relative to healthy donors. General study findings and limits: Across all four CD4+ subsets, people with type 1 diabetes showed modestly shorter TCRB CDR3s. Equally in patients and controls, shorter templates might have been favored by PCR.

This CDR3 spans 15 amino acids. Germline loops: CDR1 SGHVS, CDR2 FQNEAQ. The V segment lost 1 base and the J segment 4 bases; nucleotides outside the gene matches: 5. Cell sorting via CD45RO/CCR7/CD25/CD127/CD95/CD27 was performed to obtain CD4+ naive, central memory, regulatory and stem cell-like memory cells. Every sorted population was more than 98% pure. This chain links TRBV7-8 with TRBJ1-2; TRBD1 agrees at 8 bases. The sequence derives from a man between 25 and 39 years old with type 1 diabetes. Input material: central memory CD4+ T cells from blood. CDR3 residues: CASSLGDRGVYGYTF. The DNA for the CDR3 is TGTGCCAGCAGCTTAGGAGACAGGGGAGTCTATGGCTACACCTTC.